This TCR beta chain was sequenced for a study of blood T cell repertoires in COVID-19. Whole-study context: T cells, B-cell-depleted T cells, or PBMCs provided the cDNA or gDNA that served as material.

Participants were placed into cohorts based on the clinical history they reported. Donors in Cohort 3 counted as recovered after two negative PCRs, clearance, or symptom resolution. The CDR3 consists of 15 residues. V was cut by 0 bases and J by 5 bases, with 14 bases left in between. CDR1 and CDR2 (germline): SGDLS, YYNGEE. TCRdb keeps only in-frame clones here, not all; method: immunoSEQ multiplex PCR. The table has just over 300,000 clones, over 80% seen once; the top ten hold more than 8.5%. The chain links TRBV9 to TRBJ2-5, with D maybe TRBD1 (5 bases). This TCR was sampled from a young woman who had recovered from COVID-19. Specimen: PBMCs or T cells enriched from blood (not recorded which). The CDR3 DNA reads as TGTGCCAGCAGCGTAGACCCAGGGATGAGGGAGACCCAGTACTTC. Translation: CASSVDPGMRETQYF.